The present T cell receptor (beta chain) was sequenced within a study of blood T cells in healthy people across ages. This clonotype was detected only once. The antigen is undetermined. Alongside a J-beta primer mix, a sample-barcoded 5' primer served in a second PCR lasting about 7 to 12 cycles. Each CDR3 protein gets one entry after TCRdb re-called the 5' RACE reads with MiXCR. The sample has some 760,000 distinct CDR3 sequences; about 25% are singletons. The people who gave samples were healthy Caucasians from Russia, aged roughly 6 to 100. There are 16 residues in the CDR3. CDR1 is LGHNA, CDR2 YSLEER, per germline. Trimming left V 0 bases short and J 6 bases short, with 15 bases between. Study-wide points: TCR beta diversity correlated strongly with naive T cell percentage.

This same sample was also part of a study on T cells of mothers and their children.

The sample comprised blood. The chain uses TRBV4-3 and TRBJ1-5; TRBD1 might be the D (5 bases). The sequence was obtained from a boy under 18 in good health. The CDR3 loop reads CASSQDLWGAVQPQHF. The CDR3 DNA follows: TGCGCCAGCAGCCAAGATCTCTGGGGCGCGGTTCAGCCCCAGCATTTT.